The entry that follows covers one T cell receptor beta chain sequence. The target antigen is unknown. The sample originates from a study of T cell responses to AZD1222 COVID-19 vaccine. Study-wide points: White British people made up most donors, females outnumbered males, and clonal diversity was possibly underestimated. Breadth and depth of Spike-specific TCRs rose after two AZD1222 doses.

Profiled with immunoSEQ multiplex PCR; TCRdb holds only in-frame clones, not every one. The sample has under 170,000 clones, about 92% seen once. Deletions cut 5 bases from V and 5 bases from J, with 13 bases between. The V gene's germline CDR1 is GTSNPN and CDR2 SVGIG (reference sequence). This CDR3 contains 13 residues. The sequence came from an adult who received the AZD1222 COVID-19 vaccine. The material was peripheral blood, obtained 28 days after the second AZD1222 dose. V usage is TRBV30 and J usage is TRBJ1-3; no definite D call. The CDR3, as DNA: TGTGCCTGGGCCCAGGCGGCAAGAAACACCATATATTTT. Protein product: CAWAQAARNTIYF.